The 20 T cell receptor beta chains below were found in one sample sequenced in a study of metastatic and nonmetastatic thyroid tumors. Patients underwent thyroid surgery, and none had received any treatment before it. TCRdb re-called the PCR reads through MiXCR. The table shows under 9,500 clones, with over 20% occurring only once. Sequencing was performed on tumor tissue. These receptors were obtained from a female donor with papillary thyroid cancer or a benign thyroid nodule (not recorded which). Some clones in this sample may be carry-over from other donors' samples.

To note about this clone: One junction end does not reproduce the germline sequence, and a read error may be involved. This chain links TRBV9 with TRBJ2-3, with D tentatively TRBD1 (5 bases). The CDR3 loop spans 14 amino acids. Germline V gene sequence: CDR1 SGDLS, CDR2 YYNGEE. The CDR3, as DNA: TGTGTCAGCAGCGCGACAGATTACACAGATACGCAGTATTTT. Amino acid sequence: CVSSATDYTDTQYF.

Many counts were recorded for this clone. The chain combines TRBV3-1 with TRBJ2-1; D is undetermined. The CDR3 has 14 amino acids. Germline CDR1 is LGHDT and CDR2 is YNNKEL (reference sequence). Trimming pared 4 bases from V and 0 bases from J, leaving 7 bases between. CDR3 sequence: CASSPKSSYNEQFF. CDR3 DNA sequence: TGTGCCAGCAGCCCAAAGAGCTCCTACAATGAGCAGTTCTTC.

This clone was found many times. The chain is built from TRBV19 and TRBJ1-5, with D unresolved. The germline gives CDR1 LNHDA, CDR2 SQIVND (reference sequence). This CDR3 is built from 15 residues. V dropped 3 bases and J dropped 7 bases, with 16 bases sitting between them. The CDR3 sequence: CASSMTGPSHQPQHF. DNA of the CDR3: TGTGCCAGTAGTATGACCGGGCCCTCTCACCAGCCCCAGCATTTT.

This clone was picked up many times. The chain uses TRBV9 and TRBJ2-1, with 9 bases identical to TRBD1. CDR1 and CDR2 (germline): SGDLS, YYNGEE. Germline trimming cut 0 bases from V and 7 bases from J; bases unmatched to any gene: 5. The CDR3 loop spans 15 amino acids. The CDR3 reads CASSVGGTGMNEQFF. As DNA, the CDR3 is TGTGCCAGCAGCGTAGGGGGGACAGGGATGAATGAGCAGTTCTTC.

Turning to this clone: One junction end disagrees with the germline gene, perhaps due to a read error. This chain uses TRBV9 with TRBJ2-7; perhaps TRBD1 as D (6 bases). The germline V gene encodes CDR1 SGDLS and CDR2 YYNGEE. The CDR3 extends over 13 amino acids. The CDR3 spells CSSSVGHSGKQYF. The DNA of the CDR3 is TGTTCCAGCAGCGTGGGACATAGTGGAAAGCAGTACTTC.

This clone was found a few times. The chain joins TRBV27 to TRBJ2-7; D is perhaps TRBD1 (6 bases). Trimming pared 5 bases from V and 2 bases from J, leaving 16 bases between. The CDR3 loop spans 15 amino acids. Per the germline V gene, CDR1 is MNHEY and CDR2 is SMNVEV (reference sequence). The CDR3 region is CASSPRDTVTYEQYF. CDR3 nucleotides: TGTGCCAGCAGTCCCCGGGACACCGTAACCTACGAGCAGTACTTC.

This clone was counted ten times or more. This chain connects TRBV3-1 to TRBJ2-5, with 9 bases lining up with TRBD2. This CDR3 has 16 residues. V shed 3 bases, J shed 5 bases, and the junction held 10 bases outside the gene matches. Germline-derived CDR1 and CDR2 are LGHDT and YNNKEL (reference sequence). CDR3: CASSHRWREGVETQYF. The CDR3 DNA is TGTGCCAGCAGCCATCGGTGGCGGGAGGGCGTTGAGACCCAGTACTTC.

Regarding this clone: Mismatch with germline at one junction end may stem from a read error. This rearrangement joins TRBV2 to TRBJ1-1; D unclear. Germline V gene data show CDR1 as SNHLY and CDR2 as FYNNEI. This CDR3 spans 17 amino acids. CDR3 bases: TGTACCAGCAGTTTAACTCGGGAAATTGGGGTGTACACTGAGTCTTTCTTT. Protein sequence: CTSSLTREIGVYTESFF.

With respect to this clone: A much larger clone differs by one base, so this may be a read error. Here the CDR3 reads CASISGLTSSYEQYF. CDR3 nucleotide sequence: TGCGCCAGCATCTCGGGACTGACGAGCTCCTACGAGCAGTACTTC. This rearrangement joins TRBV5-1 to TRBJ2-7; D is possibly TRBD2 (6 bases). CDR1 and CDR2 from the germline V gene are SGHRS and YFSETQ. Deletions cut 6 bases from V and 0 bases from J, with 16 bases between. The CDR3 runs 15 residues.

This clone was observed at least ten times. One end of the junction varies from germline; a read error may be responsible. The rearrangement joins TRBV19 to TRBJ2-7; D gene ambiguous. The germline CDR1 and CDR2 sequences are LNHDA and SQIVND (reference sequence). This CDR3 is 13 amino acids long. The chain's CDR3 is CASSEDGSYEQYF. The CDR3 DNA sequence: TGTGCCAGTTCGGAAGACGGGTCCTACGAGCAGTATTTC.

This clone was counted ten times or more. The chain recombines TRBV7-6 with TRBJ2-3; the D gene is possibly TRBD2 (6 bases). Trimming stripped 5 bases from V and 0 bases from J, with 9 bases between. The CDR3 has 14 residues. In germline, CDR1 is SGHVS, CDR2 FNYEAQ. CDR3 in DNA: TGTGCCAGCAGCACCGCGGGGAGCACAGATACGCAGTATTTT. Amino acids: CASSTAGSTDTQYF.

This clone was recorded a few times. The rearrangement uses TRBV6-1 and TRBJ1-1; no reliable D call. Germline V gene data show CDR1 as MNHNS and CDR2 as SASEGT. The CDR3 runs to 13 residues. V gave up 7 bases and J gave up 8 bases, with 17 bases separating them. The CDR3 DNA is TGTGCCAGCACGGGCAGGCCCCGTGTCGAAGCTTTCTTT. It yields the protein CASTGRPRVEAFF.

In its sample, this clone ranks as medium-sized (0.01 to 0.1%). This rearrangement joins TRBV5-1 to TRBJ1-2, with 7 bases lining up with TRBD1. J lost 5 bases, V lost 3 bases, and 7 bases had no gene match. This CDR3 contains 14 residues. The germline V gene has CDR1 SGHRS and CDR2 YFSETQ. Here the CDR3 DNA reads TGCGCCAGCAGCTCACAGGGGATGGGATATGGCTACACCTTC. The encoded protein is CASSSQGMGYGYTF.

The sample holds a few counts of this clone. The V call is TRBV29-1, the J call TRBJ1-1; possibly TRBD1 for D (5 bases). The CDR3 is 12 residues long. Per germline, CDR1 SQVTM and CDR2 ANQGSEA. V lost 4 bases and J lost 3, with 9 bases in between. This CDR3 is CSVVKGYTEAFF. CDR3 nucleotide sequence: TGCAGCGTTGTCAAGGGGTACACTGAAGCTTTCTTT.

This clone was seen repeatedly, ten times or more. The chain is built from TRBV9 and TRBJ1-3; no clear D. CDR1 and CDR2 (germline): SGDLS, YYNGEE. Trimming removed 3 bases from V and 5 bases from J, with 9 bases in between. The CDR3 extends over 13 amino acids. Here the CDR3 reads CASSAEVRNTIYF. The CDR3 region has the DNA TGTGCCAGCAGCGCGGAGGTGAGAAACACCATATATTTT.

By sample share, this clone is medium-sized. The chain recombines TRBV9 with TRBJ2-1; TRBD1 matches 10 bases. This CDR3 is built from 15 residues. Losses at the gene ends were 4 bases for V and 9 bases for J; bases not matched to a gene: 10. Germline V gene sequence: CDR1 SGDLS, CDR2 YYNGEE. CDR3 region: CASSPRTGGWSEQFF. The CDR3 nucleotides read TGTGCCAGCAGCCCACGGACAGGGGGATGGAGTGAGCAGTTCTTC.

This clone was seen more than once but under ten times. A read error may produce the germline difference seen at one junction end. The chain employs TRBV27 and TRBJ1-2, with no clear D. Per germline, CDR1 MNHEY and CDR2 SMNVEV (reference sequence). The CDR3 has 13 residues. CDR3 in amino acids: CASSLTLGYGHTF. In DNA form, the CDR3 reads TGTGCCAGCAGTTTAACATTGGGCTATGGCCACACCTTC.

CDR3 sequence reads: CASSSRGTGGAGELFF. Here the CDR3 DNA reads TGTGCCAGCAGCTCTCGCGGGACTGGCGGGGCCGGGGAGCTGTTTTTT. The chain links TRBV9 to TRBJ2-2; D may be TRBD2 (6 bases). The length of the CDR3 is 16 residues. Germline loops: CDR1 SGDLS, CDR2 YYNGEE. V lost 4 bases, J lost 6 bases, and 19 bases lay in between.

The DNA of the CDR3 is TGTGCCAGCAGTTCGGGACAGAACACCGGGGAGCTGTTTTTT. It yields the protein CASSSGQNTGELFF. The rearrangement uses TRBV27 and TRBJ2-2; maybe TRBD1 (6 bases). Germline V gene sequence: CDR1 MNHEY, CDR2 SMNVEV (reference sequence). V dropped 4 bases and J dropped 1 base, with 7 bases sitting between them. The CDR3 is 14 residues long.

This clone was observed many times. This sequence joins TRBV9 and TRBJ2-3; 8 nucleotides line up with TRBD1. Trimming at V came to 3 bases and at J to 2 bases, leaving 5 bases not matched to a gene. From germline, CDR1 is SGDLS and CDR2 YYNGEE. The CDR3 spans 15 residues. The CDR3, as DNA: TGTGCCAGCAGCGCGACAGGGGATTCCACAGATACGCAGTATTTT. Translated, it gives CASSATGDSTDTQYF.